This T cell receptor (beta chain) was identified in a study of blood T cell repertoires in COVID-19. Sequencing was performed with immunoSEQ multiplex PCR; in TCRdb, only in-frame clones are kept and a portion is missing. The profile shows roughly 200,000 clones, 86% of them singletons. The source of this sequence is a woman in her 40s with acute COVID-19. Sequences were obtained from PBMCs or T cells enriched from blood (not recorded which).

The DNA of the CDR3 is TGCGCCAGCAGCCTATCTTTGGGTTTCGGGGGGGCCATCACAGATACGCAGTATTTT. Translation gives CASSLSLGFGGAITDTQYF. V and J are TRBV4-3 and TRBJ2-3; TRBD2 agrees at 8 bases. Per the germline V gene, CDR1 is LGHNA and CDR2 is YSLEER. This CDR3 region has 19 residues. Losses at the gene ends were 4 bases for V and 2 bases for J; bases not matched to a gene: 17.